This T cell receptor (beta chain) came from a study of vaccination effects on CD4 cells after COVID-19. Study-level background: As their vaccination, participants received two doses of either BNT162b2 or mRNA-1273. Overall study findings and caveats: Early post-infection timepoints were absent, and convalescent patients were few. Marked contraction was observed in infection-induced and vaccine-induced clones late after vaccination.

TCRdb's copy holds only in-frame clones and misses some; the assay was immunoSEQ multiplex PCR. The table includes just under 65,000 clones, over 70% detected once. Prior to sequencing, the ViraFEST assay stimulated PBMC with viral peptide pools, which expanded the antigen-specific CD4+ T cells. The culture ran for roughly ten days, and then CD4+ T cells were isolated. Vaccine recipients had no previous SARS-CoV-2 infection; their nucleocapsid antibodies were negative. About this clone: No antigen is known for it.

With V trimmed by 2 bases and J by 6 bases, 15 bases remained unmatched. Germline V gene lookup returns CDR1 PRHDT and CDR2 FYEKMQ (reference sequence). CDR3 size: 17 residues. Sample: CD4+ T cells from PBMCs cultured with HCoV-OC43 spike peptides, taken before COVID-19 vaccination. The subset here: HCoV-OC43 spike overlapping peptide pool stimulation. The origin of this receptor is a human donor who received a COVID-19 vaccine. The chain employs TRBV13 and TRBJ2-7; TRBD1 agrees at 8 bases. In nucleotides, the CDR3 is TGTGCCAGCAGCTTACAAACGGACAGGGTTCTTGATGGCGAGCAGTACGTC. This encodes CASSLQTDRVLDGEQYV.